This TCR beta chain was sequenced in a study of cytomegalovirus exposure and HLA in healthy donors. Study-wide results and limits: Analyses of presence/absence relied on an assumption of roughly uniform sequencing depth across donors. The authors judged a highly shared variant cluster likely a sequencing artifact.

It was healthy bone marrow donors who served as donors. The CDR3 is 15 amino acids. Germline CDR1 WSHSY, CDR2 SAAADI. V lost 2 bases to trimming and J lost 4 bases; unmatched junction nucleotides: 2. With respect to this clone: Its antigen is not identified.

It was with 60 Vbeta and 13 Jbeta primers that the PCR ran. This table comes from immunoSEQ multiplex PCR, and its TCRdb copy is limited to in-frame clones, with some not included. The sample comprises around 120,000 clones, about 70% of which are singletons, and around 2.5% rests with the top ten. This sequence joins TRBV10-2 and TRBJ2-4, with 10 bases matching TRBD1. Sequenced: PBMCs. The receptor comes from an older woman in good health and CMV-seropositive. The CDR3: CASSEPDRGKNIQYF. In DNA form, the CDR3 reads TGCGCCAGCAGTGAGCCGGACAGGGGGAAAAACATTCAGTACTTC.